This T cell receptor (beta chain) is from a study of shared T cell receptors in the human thymus. Assay used: immunoSEQ multiplex PCR; TCRdb lists only in-frame clones, some missing. The sample lists 550,000 to 800,000 clones; roughly 88% were seen once. The CDR3 loop spans 15 amino acids. V was clipped by 4 bases and J by 5 bases, with 15 bases between them. Germline V gives CDR1 SGHKS, CDR2 YYEKEE (reference sequence). These data were also filed under a second study, of human thymus T cells. That work adds: Related work showed strongly overlapping thymic repertoires across unrelated individuals.

V is TRBV5-5 and J is TRBJ1-4; D not resolved. This TCR derives from a girl under two years old with a congenital heart defect. The source material was thymocytes. The CDR3 region is CASSLGLERNEKLFF. CDR3 nucleotides: TGTGCCAGCAGCCTGGGCTTAGAACGAAATGAAAAACTGTTTTTT.